This T cell receptor (beta chain) is drawn from a study of Graves' ophthalmopathy and Graves' hyperthyroidism. Germline V CDR1 and CDR2: SGHTA, FQGNSA. Unmatched junction bases numbered 6, after V lost 5 bases and J lost 6 bases. This CDR3 contains 14 residues. Amplification of TCR beta CDR3 regions used RNA transcripts. An initial RT-PCR round employing HTBI primers preceded a second-round multiplex PCR. TCRdb reprocessed the multiplex PCR reads via MiXCR and lists one record per CDR3 protein. This table has some 400,000 distinct CDR3 sequences, 18% appearing once. V usage is TRBV7-2 and J usage is TRBJ1-5; 8 bases are a match to TRBD1. This receptor was obtained from a woman aged 18 to 35 with Graves' ophthalmopathy. Sequenced sample: peripheral blood. The CDR3 loop reads CASSNGQGGQPQHF. The CDR3 DNA reads as TGTGCCAGCAGCAATGGACAGGGCGGTCAGCCCCAGCATTTT.